Following are 24 T cell receptor beta chains from one sample sequenced in a study of molecular identifiers for immune sequencing clone quantification. TCRdb reprocessed the PCR reads with MiXCR, giving one entry per CDR3 protein. The top ten hold roughly 0.85% of the sample, which has over 600,000 distinct CDR3 sequences, about 20% seen once. Specimen: naive CD8+ T cells from blood, with Jurkat cell RNA spiked in. The subset: FACS-sorted CD8+CD4-CCR7+CD45RA+ naive T cells. The receptors were sampled from a human donor in good health. Some libraries in this study had Jurkat cell RNA spiked in.

The chain uses TRBV3-1 and TRBJ2-1; D is unresolved. Between the trimmed V and J ends, which lost 1 base and 8 bases, there was a span of 12 bases. This CDR3 is 14 amino acids long. Per the germline V gene, CDR1 is LGHDT and CDR2 is YNNKEL (reference sequence). CDR3 sequence (DNA): TGTGCCAGCAGCCAAGCGGCAGCGATCCATGAGCAGTTCTTC. Protein: CASSQAAAIHEQFF.

This chain uses TRBV20-1 with TRBJ2-7; maybe TRBD1 (6 bases). Trimming left V 3 bases short and J 2 bases short, with 17 bases between. CDR3 size: 15 residues. In germline, CDR1 is DFQATT, CDR2 SNEGSKA (reference sequence). The CDR3 nucleotides are TGCAGTGCTAGTCTAGGTGGACAGCGAGCCTACGAGCAGTACTTC. This encodes CSASLGGQRAYEQYF.

Many counts were recorded for this clonotype. The chain combines TRBV28 with TRBJ1-4, with D hard to call. The CDR3 covers 16 residues. Trimming took off 2 bases at V and 1 base at J, with 11 bases between the two ends. CDR1 and CDR2 (germline): MDHEN, SYDVKM. CDR3: CASSLALDGTNEKLFF. The CDR3 DNA is TGTGCCAGCAGTTTAGCCCTAGATGGAACTAATGAAAAACTGTTTTTT.

As concerns this clonotype: An end of the junction differs from the germline gene, which may be a read error. DNA for the CDR3: TGTGCCTGCAGCCACCGGGACCGCGCCGAATCCAGGGAAAGTAGCGAAGAGCAGTACTTC. Encoded protein: CACSHRDRAESRESSEEQYF. The chain joins TRBV6-6 to TRBJ2-7; TRBD1 or TRBD2 may be the D gene (5 bases each). The CDR3 totals 20 residues. Germline-derived CDR1 and CDR2 are MNHNY and SVGAGI (reference sequence).

Regarding this clonotype: With a much larger clone just one base away, this may be a read error. The J gene is TRBJ1-1, the V gene TRBV4-1; D gene ambiguous. The germline V and J ends were trimmed by 1 base and 4 bases, with 13 bases remaining between them. This CDR3 is built from 15 residues. From germline, CDR1 is MGHRA and CDR2 YSYEKL. The CDR3 is CASSQAYGASTEAFF. CDR3 in DNA: TGCGCCAGCAGCCAAGCGTATGGTGCGAGCACTGAAGCTTTCTTT.

With regard to this clonotype: It may be a read error: a sequence one base away is much more abundant. The conserved final phenylalanine or tryptophan is absent from the CDR3, which likely points to a read error. V gene TRBV4-2 combines with J gene TRBJ2-7, with unresolved D. The CDR3 loop spans 18 amino acids. The germline CDR1 and CDR2 sequences are LGHNA and YNFKEQ. V was shortened by 4 bases and J by 7 bases, with 29 bases between the two germline ends. CDR3 in DNA: TGTGCCAGCAGCCCTACAACGATAGGAGACCGCGGTTTGCGGGAGCAGTACCTC. Translated, it gives CASSPTTIGDRGLREQYL.

There are many counts of this clonotype. V usage is TRBV27 and J usage is TRBJ2-7, with 12 bases that match TRBD1. V lost 5 bases, J lost 7 bases, and 9 bases stayed unmatched. The CDR3 length is 15 residues. Germline V gene sequence: CDR1 MNHEY, CDR2 SMNVEV (reference sequence). DNA of the CDR3: TGTGCCAGCAGTCCACCGGGACAGGGGGCGGAAGAGCAGTACTTC. This translates into CASSPPGQGAEEQYF.

About this clonotype: Just one base apart from a much larger clone, this may be a read error. The rearrangement links TRBV28 to TRBJ1-1, with D maybe TRBD1 (5 bases). V lost 8 bases to trimming and J lost 0 bases, with 22 bases between them. Germline V gene sequence: CDR1 MDHEN, CDR2 SYDVKM. CDR3 length: 17 residues. This chain's CDR3 is CASGGGQGLLMNTEAFF. CDR3 nucleotide sequence: TGTGCCAGCGGCGGCGGGCAGGGACTTTTGATGAACACTGAAGCTTTCTTT.

This clonotype was observed once. A read error may explain this, as a much larger clone is one base away. This chain connects TRBV10-3 to TRBJ2-1; D is undetermined. Germline V gene data show CDR1 as ENHRY and CDR2 as SYGVKD. The V and J ends lost 0 bases and 0 bases respectively, with 9 bases between them. This CDR3 is built from 16 residues. The CDR3: CAISESAKCSYNEQFF. CDR3 bases: TGTGCCATCAGTGAGTCCGCCAAGTGCTCCTACAATGAGCAGTTCTTC.

This clonotype was recorded many times. The CDR3 DNA reads as TGTGCCAGCAGTGCCCCTCCGACGGTACATGGCTACACCTTC. Translated, it gives CASSAPPTVHGYTF. The chain employs TRBV2 and TRBJ1-2; D gene unclear. The CDR3 contains 14 residues. V dropped 4 bases and J dropped 6 bases, with 15 bases sitting between them. In germline, CDR1 is SNHLY, CDR2 FYNNEI.

This clonotype has only a few counts. The chain joins TRBV4-1 to TRBJ1-5; 7 bases agree with TRBD1. Trimming took 4 bases from V and 8 from J; bases not matched to a gene: 11. Looked up from germline, CDR1 is MGHRA and CDR2 is YSYEKL. CDR3 length equals 15 residues. CDR3: CASSPGQAHRKPQHF. The CDR3 DNA reads TGCGCCAGCAGCCCAGGACAGGCCCATCGTAAGCCCCAGCATTTT.

In this sample, this clonotype turned up many times. This chain links TRBV19 with TRBJ1-5, with 7 bases lining up with TRBD1. Looked up from germline, CDR1 is LNHDA and CDR2 is SQIVND (reference sequence). With V trimmed by 6 bases and J by 5 bases, 7 bases remained unmatched. CDR3 size: 14 residues. CDR3 loop: CASRVDRVDQPQHF. The CDR3 DNA follows: TGTGCCAGTAGAGTCGACAGGGTGGATCAGCCCCAGCATTTT.

Notes on this clonotype: Just one base apart from a much larger clone, this may be a read error. The chain is built from TRBV30 and TRBJ2-5; D unresolved. From germline, CDR1 is GTSNPN and CDR2 SVGIG (reference sequence). This CDR3 has 13 residues. The CDR3 nucleotides are TGTGCCTGGTGGGCAGGCTTTGGTCGGACCCGGTACTTC. It yields the protein CAWWAGFGRTRYF.

This sequence joins TRBV15 and TRBJ1-1, with D uncertain. Germline CDR1 reads LNHNV; CDR2 reads YYDKDF (reference sequence). The CDR3 runs 13 residues. V shed 5 bases and J shed 1 base, with 8 bases lying between them. The CDR3 DNA sequence: TGTGCCACCAGCTCGGCGGGGAACACTGAAGCTTTCTTT. It encodes CATSSAGNTEAFF.

As for this clonotype: This may come from a read error, since a much larger clone is one base off. Given the absence of the conserved phenylalanine or tryptophan at the CDR3 end, a read error is likely. This chain joins TRBV7-9 and TRBJ1-1; TRBD1 matches at 7 bases. V gave up 5 bases and J gave up 0 bases; unmatched junction bases: 9. Germline V gene sequence: CDR1 SEHNR, CDR2 FQNEAQ (reference sequence). The CDR3 contains 16 residues. For the CDR3, the DNA is TGTGCCAGCAGCAGTGGGACAGCAATCATGAACACTGAAGCTTTCTCT. The encoded protein is CASSSGTAIMNTEAFS.

This clonotype came up many times. The chain links TRBV20-1 to TRBJ1-5; 8 positions agree with TRBD1. The germline V gene has CDR1 DFQATT and CDR2 SNEGSKA (reference sequence). The V and J ends lost 5 bases and 3 bases, in that order; junction bases with no gene match: 15. The CDR3 is 17 amino acids. In nucleotides, the CDR3 is TGCAGTGCTGCGCACGTCTTCGGGACAGGCTACAATCAGCCCCAGCATTTT. Encoded protein: CSAAHVFGTGYNQPQHF.

This clonotype was counted ten times or more. The chain uses TRBV7-9 and TRBJ2-3; D could derive from TRBD1 or TRBD2 (5 bases each). Trimming shortened V by 7 bases and J by 8 bases, and 13 bases separated the two germline ends. Germline V gene data show CDR1 as SEHNR and CDR2 as FQNEAQ (reference sequence). The CDR3 runs 12 residues. The CDR3: CASTPEGTTQYF. Here the CDR3 DNA reads TGTGCCAGCACCCCAGAGGGGACTACGCAGTATTTT.

This clonotype was observed at least ten times. The genes are TRBV2 and TRBJ2-5; perhaps TRBD1 as D (6 bases). Germline assignment: CDR1 SNHLY and CDR2 FYNNEI. The CDR3 runs 15 residues. The germline V and J ends were trimmed by 3 bases and 0 bases, with 11 bases remaining between them. CDR3: CASSDRGSNQETQYF. CDR3 nucleotide sequence: TGTGCCAGCAGTGACAGGGGCAGCAACCAAGAGACCCAGTACTTC.

This clonotype was seen repeatedly, ten times or more. The gene calls are TRBV12-3 or TRBV12-4 and TRBJ2-1; TRBD2 matches at 8 bases. The trim removed 6 bases at V and 7 bases at J, leaving 8 bases unmatched. The CDR3 covers 14 residues. The CDR3 sequence is CASRKAGAVNEQFF. The CDR3 DNA follows: TGTGCCAGCAGAAAAGCGGGAGCGGTGAATGAGCAGTTCTTC.

The chain is built from TRBV7-9 and TRBJ2-7; D gene unclear. CDR1 is SEHNR and CDR2 is FQNEAQ in the germline V gene (reference sequence). Trimming removed 7 bases at V and 0 bases at J, with 10 bases between. This CDR3 region has 13 residues. For the CDR3, the DNA is TGTGCCAGCATCCAGGTGGTCTCCTACGAGCAGTACTTC. Protein product: CASIQVVSYEQYF. Together with reference TRBV7-9 and TRBJ2-7, the CDR3 gives the full variable domain: DTGVSQNPRHKITKRGQNVTFRCDPISEHNRLYWYRQTLGQGPEFLTYFQNEAQLEKSRLLSDRFSAERPKGSFSTLEIQRTEQGDSAMYLCASIQVVSYEQYFGPGTRLTVT.

This clonotype was counted between two and nine times. The V call is TRBV5-8, the J call TRBJ2-7; tentatively, D is TRBD1 (6 bases). The CDR3 totals 14 residues. Germline CDR1 and CDR2: SGHTS and YDEGEE. Trimming cost V 1 base and J 5 bases, with 13 bases left between them. The CDR3 is CASSLWQGKDEQYF. DNA for the CDR3: TGTGCCAGCAGCTTGTGGCAGGGGAAAGACGAGCAGTACTTC.

Points on this clonotype: One junction end disagrees with the germline gene, perhaps due to a read error. The V gene is TRBV6-1, the J gene TRBJ2-7, with unresolved D. Germline CDR1 and CDR2: MNHNS and SASEGT. CDR3 length: 14 residues. CDR3 amino acids: CAGSEVRETYEQYF. In nucleotides, the CDR3 is TGTGCCGGCAGTGAAGTGAGAGAAACCTACGAGCAGTACTTC.

This clonotype was seen at least ten times. CDR3 in amino acids: CASSHRQGGSYEQYF. The CDR3 region has the DNA TGCGCCAGCAGCCACAGACAGGGGGGATCCTACGAGCAGTACTTC. This chain connects TRBV5-1 to TRBJ2-7; 9 nucleotides line up with TRBD1. Germline V CDR1 and CDR2: SGHRS, YFSETQ. This CDR3 has 15 residues. V lost 4 bases to trimming and J lost 1 base; unmatched junction nucleotides: 6. Using reference TRBV5-1 and TRBJ2-7 for the parts outside the CDR3, the full variable domain is KAGVTQTPRYLIKTRGQQVTLSCSPISGHRSVSWYQQTPGQGLQFLFEYFSETQRNKGNFPGRFSGRQFSNSRSEMNVSTLELGDSALYLCASSHRQGGSYEQYFGPGTRLTVT.

Turning to this clonotype: Germline and junction disagree at one end, which may indicate a read error. The gene calls are TRBV6-2 or TRBV6-3 and TRBJ2-7; D not certain. The germline CDR1 and CDR2 sequences are MNHEY and SVGEGT. CDR3 length equals 14 residues. CDR3 in DNA: TGTGCCGGCAGATTCAGAGATAGCTCCTACGAGCAGTACTTC. Encoded protein: CAGRFRDSSYEQYF.